These 11 T cell receptor beta chains were sequenced from one sample in a study of blood T cells in healthy people across ages. It was with a sample-barcoded 5' primer and a J-beta primer mix that a second PCR of roughly 7 to 12 cycles was run. TCRdb reanalysed the 5' RACE reads using MiXCR and keeps one entry per CDR3 protein. Of about 650,000 distinct CDR3 sequences in the sample, roughly 30% were seen once. Sample: blood. The receptors were gathered from a woman of 80 years or more in good health.

This rearrangement joins TRBV7-6 to TRBJ2-2; 10 bases are shared with TRBD1. The CDR3 runs 16 residues. V dropped 2 bases and J dropped 7; count of bases not matched to a gene: 7. Germline lookup yields CDR1 SGHVS and CDR2 FNYEAQ. The CDR3 nucleotides are TGTGCCAGCAGCTTAACACCGGGACAGGGGTTCGGGGAGCTGTTTTTT. This encodes CASSLTPGQGFGELFF.

V is TRBV15 and J is TRBJ2-1; 12 bases map to TRBD2. The CDR3 consists of 15 residues. CDR1 is LNHNV, CDR2 YYDKDF, per germline (reference sequence). J was trimmed by 9 bases and V by 2 bases; bases with no gene match: 5. This CDR3 is CATSRPGLAGTEQFF. CDR3 sequence (DNA): TGTGCCACCAGCAGACCGGGACTAGCGGGTACTGAGCAGTTCTTC.

J is TRBJ1-5 and V is TRBV30, with 8 bases fitting TRBD1. V shed 0 bases, J shed 2 bases, and the junction held 3 bases outside the gene matches. CDR1 is GTSNPN, CDR2 SVGIG, per germline (reference sequence). This CDR3 is 15 amino acids long. CDR3 DNA sequence: TGTGCCTGGAGTGTACAGACAGGGGGCAATCAGCCCCAGCATTTT. It codes for CAWSVQTGGNQPQHF.

The gene calls are TRBV20-1 and TRBJ2-7, with 10 bases fitting TRBD2. The germline CDR1 and CDR2 sequences are DFQATT and SNEGSKA (reference sequence). Losses at the gene ends were 0 bases for V and 2 bases for J; bases not matched to a gene: 1. This CDR3 contains 14 residues. CDR3 protein: CSARDGTSAYEQYF. Here the CDR3 DNA reads TGCAGTGCTAGAGATGGGACTAGCGCCTACGAGCAGTACTTC.

This clonotype was counted ten times or more. This chain links TRBV7-2 with TRBJ1-2, with D perhaps matching TRBD1 (5 bases). This CDR3 is built from 16 residues. Germline CDR1 and CDR2: SGHTA and FQGNSA. V was trimmed by 6 bases and J by 1 base, leaving 18 bases between them. DNA for the CDR3: TGTGCCAGCAGACCCGACGGGGGAGGGGATAACTATGGCTACACCTTC. Its translation is CASRPDGGGDNYGYTF.

There are many counts of this clonotype. The genes are TRBV4-2 and TRBJ2-6; possible D gene TRBD2, 5 bases. The V end lost 1 base, the J end lost 4 bases, and 8 bases lay between the germline ends. Germline V gives CDR1 LGHNA, CDR2 YNFKEQ. The CDR3 runs to 15 residues. The CDR3 bases are TGTGCCAGCAGCCAAGGAGGGTCCGGGGCCAACGTCCTGACTTTC. Translation gives CASSQGGSGANVLTF.

The chain is built from TRBV7-2 and TRBJ2-7; D gene unclear. The V gene lost 5 bases and the J gene lost 0 bases, with 11 bases spanning the gap. The CDR3 spans 14 residues. Germline V CDR1 and CDR2: SGHTA, FQGNSA. The CDR3 coding sequence is TGTGCCAGCAGCCCAATAGCTCTCTCCTACGAGCAGTACTTC. Translation gives CASSPIALSYEQYF.

This chain uses TRBV30 with TRBJ1-2; tentative D call: TRBD1 (5 bases). Trimming cost V 2 bases and J 4 bases, with 17 bases left between them. Germline V CDR1 and CDR2: GTSNPN, SVGIG (reference sequence). The CDR3 length is 15 residues. This CDR3 reads CAWSRGGSQLYGYTF. In DNA form, the CDR3 reads TGTGCCTGGAGTCGGGGGGGATCCCAACTCTATGGCTACACCTTC. Based on the CDR3 plus reference TRBV30 and TRBJ1-2, the full variable domain is SQTIHQWPATLVQPVGSPLSLECTVEGTSNPNLYWYRQAAGRGLQLLFYSVGIGQISSEVPQNLSASRPQDRQFILSSKKLLLSDSGFYLCAWSRGGSQLYGYTFGSGTRLTVV.

In its sample, this clonotype was seen many times. The gene calls are TRBV28 and TRBJ1-2; TRBD1 is a possible D gene (6 bases). Per germline, CDR1 MDHEN and CDR2 SYDVKM. The germline V and J ends were trimmed by 5 bases and 2 bases, with 27 bases remaining between them. CDR3 length equals 19 residues. The CDR3 DNA is TGTGCCAGCAGTCGACCGGGAGGCGAAAGGGGGACTCTAAACTATGGCTACACCTTC. It is translated as CASSRPGGERGTLNYGYTF.

The chain joins TRBV7-4 to TRBJ2-7, with D unclear. The CDR3 contains 12 residues. Germline values: CDR1 SGHVT, CDR2 SQSDAQ. V lost 5 bases and J lost 6, with 11 bases in between. The CDR3 nucleotides are TGTGCCAGCAGCCTTAGTAGTCTCGAGCAGTACTTC. Translation: CASSLSSLEQYF.

The rearrangement uses TRBV20-1 and TRBJ2-7, with a tentative D call TRBD2 (6 bases). With 0 bases removed from V and 1 base from J, the gap between germline ends came to 16 bases. The germline V gene encodes CDR1 DFQATT and CDR2 SNEGSKA (reference sequence). The CDR3 contains 16 residues. CDR3 region: CSARDTGGTRSYEQYF. Written as DNA, the CDR3 is TGCAGTGCTAGAGATACCGGCGGGACGCGTTCCTACGAGCAGTACTTC.